A selection of T cell receptor beta chains follows, all from one sample in a study of shared clonotypes between healthy human individuals. Measured with immunoSEQ multiplex PCR; TCRdb has only the in-frame clones, and not every one. The table shows some 2,000,000 clones, with about 95% occurring only once. The sample was naive CD8+ T cells sorted from blood. Receptors were obtained from a man aged 18-30 years in good health. CDR3s include the opening cysteine and the closing phenylalanine or tryptophan. D genes are given only for firm matches. Size is omitted from some rows. Given values are once, few, many or a class for expanded clones.

D gene	clone size	V gene	J gene	CDR3 DNA	CDR3 protein
TRBD1	-	TRBV30	TRBJ2-7	TGTGCCTGGACCTACAGGGGCGCGGTCTACGAGCAGTACTTC	CAWTYRGAVYEQYF
-	-	TRBV6-4	TRBJ1-6	TGTGCCAGCCAGGGGAATTCACCCCTCCACTTT	CASQGNSPLHF
-	-	TRBV7-9	TRBJ2-7	TGTGCCAGCGGGGGCCCGTCCTACGAGCAGTACTTC	CASGGPSYEQYF
-	-	TRBV7-9	TRBJ2-1	TGTGCCAGCAGCTTAGACGGCCCCTACAATGAGCAGTTCTTC	CASSLDGPYNEQFF
TRBD1	-	TRBV30	TRBJ2-7	TGTGCCTGGAGTGTACGCATGACAGGGGGTACCTACGAGCAGTACTTC	CAWSVRMTGGTYEQYF
TRBD1	-	TRBV28	TRBJ1-1	TGTGCCAGCAGTTTCCGGGGACAGGGGCCTAACACTGAAGCTTTCTTT	CASSFRGQGPNTEAFF
TRBD1	-	TRBV19	TRBJ1-1	TGTGCCAGTAGTCCTCTCCAGGGGGCAGACACTGAAGCTTTCTTT	CASSPLQGADTEAFF
-	-	TRBV7-9	TRBJ2-1	TGTGCCAGCAGCTTCCGGGAGCAGTTCTTC	CASSFREQFF
-	-	TRBV7-9	TRBJ2-7	TGTGCCAGCAGCTCAACAGTAACCTACGAGCAGTACTTC	CASSSTVTYEQYF
-	-	TRBV11-2	TRBJ2-3	TGTGCCAGCAGCTCTCCGGGGGAGTCGGATACGCAGTATTTT	CASSSPGESDTQYF
-	-	TRBV28	TRBJ2-5	TGTGCCAGCAGTTTTGCAGGGGCCCAAGAGACCCAGTACTTC	CASSFAGAQETQYF
-	-	TRBV10-1	TRBJ1-5	TGCGCCAGCAAACCGGGTGGGCAGCCCCAGCATTTT	CASKPGGQPQHF
-	-	TRBV27	TRBJ2-5	TGTGCCAGCAGTTTATGGGCTCAAGAGACCCAGTACTTC	CASSLWAQETQYF
TRBD1	-	TRBV7-2	TRBJ1-3	TGTGCCAGCAGCCCAGTTAGACGTGGCAGGGGGCTGGTGGGAAACACCATATATTTT	CASSPVRRGRGLVGNTIYF
-	once	TRBV19	TRBJ1-4	TGTGCCAGTAGCCCCCCAGGGTTTGATGAAAAACTGTTTTTT	CASSPPGFDEKLFF
-	-	TRBV6-5	TRBJ1-3	TGTGCCAGCAGAACTGGAAACACCATATATTTT	CASRTGNTIYF
-	-	TRBV16	TRBJ2-1	TGTGCCAGCAGCCAATTGTCCCAGAGGCAGTTCTTC	CASSQLSQRQFF
-	-	TRBV28	TRBJ1-1	TGTGCCAGCAGCGAGGGGGGGACTGAAGCTTTCTTT	CASSEGGTEAFF
-	-	TRBV30	TRBJ2-7	TGTGCCTGGAGTGTAGGAGTCAGGGGATGGCGCGAGCAGTACTTC	CAWSVGVRGWREQYF
-	once	TRBV7-6	TRBJ1-1	TGTGCCAGCAGCCCCGAGCAGGGTTCGTACACTGAAGCTTTCTTT	CASSPEQGSYTEAFF
TRBD2	once	TRBV11-2	TRBJ2-7	TGTGCCAGCAGCTTAGGTAGCGGGGTTTCCTACGAGCAGTACTTC	CASSLGSGVSYEQYF
TRBD1	-	TRBV30	TRBJ1-1	TGTGCCTGGACCCTGGGGGACAGGGGTACCGAAGCTTTCTTT	CAWTLGDRGTEAFF
-	-	TRBV21-1	TRBJ2-1	TGTGCCAGCAGCAACGGCTCTGGCGGGAGGGATTCAGGCGAGCAGTTCTTC	CASSNGSGGRDSGEQFF
-	-	TRBV28	TRBJ2-2	TGTGCCCCCCGGGGAGGGACAGGAGTTCAGAACACCGGGGAGCTGTTTTTT	CAPRGGTGVQNTGELFF
-	-	TRBV6-1	TRBJ1-4	TGTGCCAGCAGCGAGGGGTTGGAAAAACTGTTTTTT	CASSEGLEKLFF
TRBD1	-	TRBV28	TRBJ1-5	TGTGCCAGCAGCTTAATATCACAGGGGTGGAGCAATCAGCCCCAGCATTTT	CASSLISQGWSNQPQHF
-	-	TRBV4-3	TRBJ2-7	TGCGCCAGCAGCCAAGGCGCAGGCCCGACCTACGAGCAGTACTTC	CASSQGAGPTYEQYF
-	-	TRBV4-2	TRBJ1-4	TGTGCCAGCAGCCAAGTCGGGCTGGGTGAAAAACTGTTTTTT	CASSQVGLGEKLFF
-	few	TRBV10-2	TRBJ1-5	TGCGCCAGCGATGATAGCAATCAGCCCCAGCATTTT	CASDDSNQPQHF
TRBD1	-	TRBV4-1	TRBJ2-7	TGCGCCAGCAGCCAAGGCCAGGGGGCCTTAGAGCAGTACTTC	CASSQGQGALEQYF
-	once	TRBV4-1	TRBJ2-7	TGCGCCAGCAGCCAAGTAGTACAGGGCTACGAGCAGTACTTC	CASSQVVQGYEQYF